A selection of T cell receptor beta chains follows, all from one sample in a study of OX40 agonist ivuxolimab in advanced cancers. Assay: immunoSEQ multiplex PCR; the TCRdb copy retains only in-frame clones and omits some. The table includes about 73,000 clones, 88% detected once. Sequences were derived from CD4+ or CD8+ T cells sorted from blood, sampled in a trial of the OX40 agonist ivuxolimab. These receptors were obtained from an adult with an advanced solid tumor such as melanoma, head and neck, liver or kidney cancer. Both conserved end residues are part of each CDR3. Size values are once, few and many counts, or a class for expanded clones, and some rows have none.

j_gene: TRBJ2-7; abundance: NA; v_gene: TRBV4-1; CDR3aa: CASSQAPSGFPYEQYF
j_gene: TRBJ1-2; abundance: NA; v_gene: TRBV29-1; CDR3aa: CSVKTTNYGYTF
j_gene: TRBJ2-5; abundance: NA; v_gene: TRBV5-1; CDR3aa: CASSYRAQEETQYF
j_gene: TRBJ1-1; abundance: NA; v_gene: TRBV11-2; CDR3aa: CASSVDRNTEAFF
j_gene: TRBJ1-1; abundance: NA; v_gene: TRBV5-1; CDR3aa: CASSPYFGLNTEAFF
j_gene: TRBJ1-5; abundance: NA; v_gene: TRBV6-1; CDR3aa: CASGREQPQHF
j_gene: TRBJ1-3; abundance: NA; v_gene: TRBV10-1; CDR3aa: CANPRTANSGNTIYF
j_gene: TRBJ2-3; abundance: NA; v_gene: TRBV4-1; CDR3aa: CASSRRGDSTDTQYF
j_gene: TRBJ1-3; abundance: NA; v_gene: TRBV19; CDR3aa: CASSRLLPGQGRDAGNTIYF
j_gene: TRBJ1-1; abundance: NA; v_gene: TRBV10-3; CDR3aa: CAIRGTGGHTEAFF
j_gene: TRBJ1-3; abundance: few; v_gene: TRBV13; CDR3aa: CASSLDRASGNTIYF
j_gene: TRBJ2-5; abundance: once; v_gene: TRBV6-1; CDR3aa: CATYGQNQETQYF
j_gene: TRBJ1-1; abundance: NA; v_gene: TRBV19; CDR3aa: CASSIGSGTRYTEAFF
j_gene: TRBJ1-3; abundance: NA; v_gene: TRBV27; CDR3aa: CASAPKSSGNTIYF
j_gene: TRBJ1-2; abundance: NA; v_gene: TRBV27; CDR3aa: CASSLAGIGGYTF
j_gene: TRBJ2-3; abundance: NA; v_gene: TRBV11-2; CDR3aa: CASSLEQGGVADTQYF
j_gene: TRBJ2-7; abundance: NA; v_gene: TRBV28; CDR3aa: CASIIGERCYF
j_gene: TRBJ2-5; abundance: once; v_gene: TRBV6-5; CDR3aa: CASSYETASLQTQYF
j_gene: TRBJ1-5; abundance: NA; v_gene: TRBV6-1; CDR3aa: CASSPQLGVGQPQHF
j_gene: TRBJ2-4; abundance: NA; v_gene: TRBV28; CDR3aa: CASSSFSSGGALAKNIQYF
j_gene: TRBJ2-2; abundance: NA; v_gene: TRBV2; CDR3aa: CASSGQGNTGELFF
j_gene: TRBJ2-6; abundance: NA; v_gene: TRBV5-5; CDR3aa: CASSSGLTGSGANVLTF
j_gene: TRBJ1-3; abundance: many; v_gene: TRBV6-1; CDR3aa: CASSGGQPGSGNTIYF
j_gene: TRBJ2-5; abundance: NA; v_gene: TRBV11-2; CDR3aa: CGSSGSGETQYF
j_gene: TRBJ2-5; abundance: NA; v_gene: TRBV10-3; CDR3aa: CAIRGASGETQYF
j_gene: TRBJ1-1; abundance: NA; v_gene: TRBV29-1; CDR3aa: CSVEGTGRTEAFF
j_gene: TRBJ2-2; abundance: NA; v_gene: TRBV14; CDR3aa: CASSQERGIGELFF
j_gene: TRBJ1-5; abundance: NA; v_gene: TRBV7-3; CDR3aa: CASSTKQGQPQHF
j_gene: TRBJ2-1; abundance: NA; v_gene: TRBV10-2; CDR3aa: CASSYGGGAIEQFF
j_gene: TRBJ2-2; abundance: NA; v_gene: TRBV5-1; CDR3aa: CASSLLRQGDTGELFF
j_gene: TRBJ2-6; abundance: NA; v_gene: TRBV5-5; CDR3aa: CASSPGLAGISGANVLTF